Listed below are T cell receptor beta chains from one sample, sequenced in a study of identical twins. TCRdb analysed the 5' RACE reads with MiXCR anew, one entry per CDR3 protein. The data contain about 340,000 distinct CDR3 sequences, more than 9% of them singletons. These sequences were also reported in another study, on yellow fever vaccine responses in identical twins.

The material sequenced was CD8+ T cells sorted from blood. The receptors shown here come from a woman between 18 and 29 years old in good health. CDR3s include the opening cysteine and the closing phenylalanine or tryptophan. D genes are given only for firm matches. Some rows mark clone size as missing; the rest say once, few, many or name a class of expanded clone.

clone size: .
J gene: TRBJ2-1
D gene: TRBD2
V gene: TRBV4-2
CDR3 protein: CASSQDAGGGHNEQFF
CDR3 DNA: TGTGCCAGCAGCCAAGACGCGGGGGGGGGCCACAATGAGCAGTTCTTC

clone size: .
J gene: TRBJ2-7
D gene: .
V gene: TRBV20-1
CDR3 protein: CSARDLLEQTYEQYF
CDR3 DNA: TGCAGTGCTAGAGATCTTCTGGAACAGACCTACGAGCAGTACTTC

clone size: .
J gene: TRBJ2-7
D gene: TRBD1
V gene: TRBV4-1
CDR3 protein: CASSQVSSGGTYEQYF
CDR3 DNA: TGCGCCAGCAGCCAAGTTTCGTCAGGGGGCACCTACGAGCAGTACTTC

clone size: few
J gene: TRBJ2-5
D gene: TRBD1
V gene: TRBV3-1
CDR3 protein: CASSDRDRDETQYF
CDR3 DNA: TGTGCCAGCAGCGACCGGGACAGGGATGAGACCCAGTACTTC

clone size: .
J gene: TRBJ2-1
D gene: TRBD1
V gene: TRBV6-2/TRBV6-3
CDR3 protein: CASPPGQGIFNEQFF
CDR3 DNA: TGTGCCAGCCCCCCGGGACAGGGTATCTTTAATGAGCAGTTCTTC

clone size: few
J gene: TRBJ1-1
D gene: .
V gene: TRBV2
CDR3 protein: CASPDRQNTEAFF
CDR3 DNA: TGTGCCAGCCCAGACAGACAGAACACTGAAGCTTTCTTT

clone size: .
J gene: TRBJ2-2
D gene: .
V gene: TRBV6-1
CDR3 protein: CASSEASWTANTGELFF
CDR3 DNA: TGTGCCAGCAGTGAAGCGAGCTGGACAGCGAACACCGGGGAGCTGTTTTTT

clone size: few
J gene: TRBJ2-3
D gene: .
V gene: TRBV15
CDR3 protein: CATSGDISRPDTQYF
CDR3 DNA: TGTGCCACCAGCGGCGACATTTCCCGCCCAGATACGCAGTATTTT

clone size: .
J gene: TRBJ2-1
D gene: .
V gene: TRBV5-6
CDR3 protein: CASRLRRVRGNEQFF
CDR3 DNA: TGTGCCAGCAGACTCCGCCGGGTGAGGGGCAATGAGCAGTTCTTC

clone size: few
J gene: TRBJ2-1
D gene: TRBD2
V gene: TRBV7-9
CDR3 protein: CASSSLAASSYNEQFF
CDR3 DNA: TGTGCCAGCAGCTCTCTAGCGGCAAGCTCCTACAATGAGCAGTTCTTC

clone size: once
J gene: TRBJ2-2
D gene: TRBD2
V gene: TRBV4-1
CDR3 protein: CASSRLAYDTGELFF
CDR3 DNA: TGCGCCAGCAGCCGACTAGCATACGACACCGGGGAGCTGTTTTTT

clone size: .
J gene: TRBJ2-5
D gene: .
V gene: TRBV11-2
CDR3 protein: CASSLSSTETQYF
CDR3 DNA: TGTGCCAGCAGCTTATCCAGCACGGAGACCCAGTACTTC

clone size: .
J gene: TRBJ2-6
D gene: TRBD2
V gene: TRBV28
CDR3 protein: CASSLMITGGASGANVLTF
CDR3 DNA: TGTGCCAGCAGTTTGATGATAACCGGGGGGGCCTCTGGGGCCAACGTCCTGACTTTC

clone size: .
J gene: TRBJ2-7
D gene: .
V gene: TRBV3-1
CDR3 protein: CASCQDPGSSYEQYF
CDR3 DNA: TGTGCCAGCTGCCAAGATCCAGGCAGCTCCTACGAGCAGTACTTC

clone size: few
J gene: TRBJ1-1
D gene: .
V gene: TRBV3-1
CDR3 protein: CASSHESDSNRAAFF
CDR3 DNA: TGTGCCAGCAGCCACGAATCAGATTCTAATCGGGCAGCTTTCTTT

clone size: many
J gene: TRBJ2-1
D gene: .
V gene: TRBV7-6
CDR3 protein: CASSSEHWGQFF
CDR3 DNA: TGTGCCAGCAGCTCTGAACATTGGGGTCAGTTCTTC

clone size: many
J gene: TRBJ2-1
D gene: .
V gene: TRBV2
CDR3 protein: CASSEWAGQPYNEQFF
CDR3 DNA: TGTGCCAGCAGTGAATGGGCGGGACAGCCCTACAATGAGCAGTTCTTC

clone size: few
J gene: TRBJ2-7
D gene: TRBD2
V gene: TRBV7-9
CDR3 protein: CASSPRENPYEQYF
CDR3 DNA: TGTGCCAGCAGCCCGCGGGAGAATCCCTACGAGCAGTACTTC

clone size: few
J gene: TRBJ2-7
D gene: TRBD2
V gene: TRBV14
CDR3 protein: CASSHPGLAGYEQYF
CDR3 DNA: TGTGCCAGCAGCCATCCGGGACTAGCGGGTTACGAGCAGTACTTC

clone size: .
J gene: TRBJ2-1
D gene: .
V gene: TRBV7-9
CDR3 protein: CASSFPGVSYNEQFF
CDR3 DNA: TGTGCCAGCAGCTTTCCCGGGGTCTCCTACAATGAGCAGTTCTTC

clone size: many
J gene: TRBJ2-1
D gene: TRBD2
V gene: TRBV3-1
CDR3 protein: CASSQTSGPYNEQFF
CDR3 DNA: TGTGCCAGCAGCCAAACTAGCGGCCCCTACAATGAGCAGTTCTTC

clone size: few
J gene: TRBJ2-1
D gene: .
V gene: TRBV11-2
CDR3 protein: CASSITSYNEQFF
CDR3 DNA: TGTGCCAGCAGCATAACATCATACAATGAGCAGTTCTTC

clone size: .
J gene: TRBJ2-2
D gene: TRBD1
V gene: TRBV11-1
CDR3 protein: CASSLGGQGPANTGELFF
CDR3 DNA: TGTGCCAGCAGCTTAGGGGGACAGGGGCCCGCGAACACCGGGGAGCTGTTTTTT

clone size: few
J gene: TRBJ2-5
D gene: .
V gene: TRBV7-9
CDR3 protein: CASSLRGQGEETQYF
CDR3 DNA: TGTGCCAGCAGCTTACGGGGGCAGGGAGAAGAGACCCAGTACTTC

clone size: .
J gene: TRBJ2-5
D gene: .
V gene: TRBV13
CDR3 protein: CASSGTNKETQYF
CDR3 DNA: TGTGCCAGCAGTGGGACAAATAAAGAGACCCAGTACTTC

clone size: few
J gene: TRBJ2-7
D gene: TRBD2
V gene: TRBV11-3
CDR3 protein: CASSATGGTSYEQYF
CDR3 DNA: TGTGCCAGCAGCGCTACGGGAGGAACCTCCTACGAGCAGTACTTC

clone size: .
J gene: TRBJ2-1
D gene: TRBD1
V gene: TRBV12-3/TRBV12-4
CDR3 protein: CASSLKDRGGIDEQFF
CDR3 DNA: TGTGCCAGCAGTCTCAAGGACAGGGGGGGGATCGATGAGCAGTTCTTC

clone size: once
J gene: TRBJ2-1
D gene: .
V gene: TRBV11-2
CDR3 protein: CASSLVLRVSSYNEQFF
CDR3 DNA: TGTGCCAGCAGCTTAGTTCTGCGAGTAAGTTCCTACAATGAGCAGTTCTTC

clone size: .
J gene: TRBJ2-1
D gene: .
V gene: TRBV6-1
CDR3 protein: CASDIGDEQFF
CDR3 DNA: TGTGCCAGCGACATCGGGGATGAGCAGTTCTTC

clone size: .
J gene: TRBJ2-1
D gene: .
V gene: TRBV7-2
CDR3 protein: CASSLGSLGGRYNEQFF
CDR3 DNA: TGTGCCAGCAGCTTAGGCTCTCTCGGGGGCCGGTACAATGAGCAGTTCTTC

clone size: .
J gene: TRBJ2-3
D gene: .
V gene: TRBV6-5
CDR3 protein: CASSLRTGHYTQYF
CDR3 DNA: TGTGCCAGCAGTTTAAGGACGGGACACTATACGCAGTATTTT

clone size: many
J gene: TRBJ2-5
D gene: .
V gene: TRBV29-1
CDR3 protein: CSVEYGQETQYF
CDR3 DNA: TGCAGCGTTGAGTATGGTCAAGAGACCCAGTACTTC

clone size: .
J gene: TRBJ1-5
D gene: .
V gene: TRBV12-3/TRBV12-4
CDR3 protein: CASSPGTLKQPQHF
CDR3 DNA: TGTGCCAGCAGTCCCGGGACCCTAAAACAGCCCCAGCATTTT

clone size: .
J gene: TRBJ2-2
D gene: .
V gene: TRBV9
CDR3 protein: CASSALTYVNTGELFF
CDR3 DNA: TGTGCCAGCAGCGCTTTGACATACGTGAACACCGGGGAGCTGTTTTTT